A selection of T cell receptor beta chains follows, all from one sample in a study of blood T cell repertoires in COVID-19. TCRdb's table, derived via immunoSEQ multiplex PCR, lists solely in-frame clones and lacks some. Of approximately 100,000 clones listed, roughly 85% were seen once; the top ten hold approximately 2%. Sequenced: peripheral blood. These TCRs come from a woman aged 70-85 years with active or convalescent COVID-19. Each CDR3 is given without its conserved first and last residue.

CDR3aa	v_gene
ASSPRRGDSPLH	TRBV7-2
ASSEGTSGTDTQY	TRBV6-1
ASGRDRVQY	TRBV27
ASRIPRTGGGNTIY	TRBV27
AISETAGGIPQRNEQF	TRBV10-3
ATSRDIRTSGPGQV	TRBV15
ASSFGPGTNSPLH	TRBV28
ASSIGQGLEKLF	TRBV19
ASSLARGASTNEKLF	TRBV7-9
ASSFRDSSYEQY	TRBV27
ASNPGQYNSPLH	TRBV5-8
ASTYYGTVNTGELF	TRBV7-2
ASSVARTGRGNYGYT	TRBV9
ASSEGTLLGYT	TRBV6-1
AITGTGAFYGYT	TRBV10-3
ASSPRQGGGPQH	TRBV7-2
ASSVGAVNQPQH	TRBV9
ASSYTRTGRYYEQY	TRBV6-2/TRBV6-3
ASSIGQGQKLF	TRBV28
ASSSNDRVVRGYT	TRBV7-2
ASTPGRLNEKLF	TRBV19
ATSFGGDQYTQY	TRBV15
ASSQDRGRNYGYT	TRBV6-5
ASGLVEGAEKLF	TRBV12-5
ASSPMDSMITEAF	TRBV6-5
ATSRRTGTLSYGYT	TRBV15
ASSLVRLADSTDTQY	TRBV7-2
SVENRARASSDEQY	TRBV29-1